The 12 T cell receptor beta chains in this list originate from one sample, sequenced in a study of blood T cells in healthy people across ages. Next came a second PCR, run for roughly 6 to 11 cycles, which used a sample-barcoded 5' primer along with a J-beta primer mix. TCRdb passed the 5' RACE reads through MiXCR, listing each CDR3 protein once. The table has some 760,000 distinct CDR3 sequences, approximately 25% seen once. The same sample was also studied in work on T cells of mothers and their children.

Sequenced input: blood. These receptors all come from a boy between 10 and 17 years old in good health.

There are a few counts of this clonotype. V gene TRBV27 combines with J gene TRBJ1-2, with 12 bases identical to TRBD1. The junction had 6 bases not matched to a gene; V was cut back by 5 bases and J by 8 bases. This CDR3 comprises 14 residues. The germline CDR1 and CDR2 sequences are MNHEY and SMNVEV (reference sequence). The DNA of the CDR3 is TGTGCCAGCAGTATGGGGACAGGGGGCAGCGGCTACACCTTC. Translating gives CASSMGTGGSGYTF.

The chain employs TRBV12-3 or TRBV12-4 and TRBJ1-5, with 7 bases fitting TRBD1. With 6 bases clipped from V and 5 bases from J, the junction kept 10 bases outside the gene matches. The CDR3 consists of 15 residues. The CDR3 loop is CASRSRGPGDQPQHF. The CDR3 DNA sequence: TGTGCCAGCAGAAGTAGGGGGCCGGGGGATCAGCCCCAGCATTTT.

This clonotype was observed a few times. The chain couples TRBV28 to TRBJ1-4; a weak D match, TRBD1 (6 bases). Germline V gene data show CDR1 as MDHEN and CDR2 as SYDVKM. This CDR3 contains 13 residues. Between the trimmed V and J ends, which lost 5 bases and 8 bases, there was a span of 12 bases. The CDR3 here is CASSPRGGEKLFF. The DNA for the CDR3 is TGTGCCAGCAGTCCCAGAGGGGGAGAAAAACTGTTTTTT.

This clonotype was found a few times. The rearrangement links TRBV11-3 to TRBJ1-1; no reliable D call. CDR1 is SGHNT, CDR2 YENEEA, per germline. V lost 5 bases and J lost 5, with 12 bases in between. The CDR3 sequence is 13 residues long. The CDR3 DNA reads as TGTGCCAGCAGCCCGTATGCGGATACTGAAGCTTTCTTT. This codes for CASSPYADTEAFF.

This clonotype has a handful of counts. V gene TRBV2 combines with J gene TRBJ2-4; 8 bases fit TRBD2. Germline V CDR1 and CDR2: SNHLY, FYNNEI. Trimming cost V 2 bases and J 0 bases; bases outside gene matches: 9. This CDR3 is 18 amino acids long. The CDR3 region has the DNA TGTGCCAGCAGTGAACCGCTGGGTAGCGGGGTAGCCAAAAACATTCAGTACTTC. It is translated as CASSEPLGSGVAKNIQYF.

This clonotype was counted only a few times. The V gene is TRBV29-1, the J gene TRBJ1-2, with TRBD1 matching over 7 bases. Germline V lookup: CDR1 SQVTM, CDR2 ANQGSEA. After removal of 5 bases from V and 6 bases from J, the junction contained 6 bases not matched to a gene. The CDR3 runs to 12 residues. CDR3 residues: CSVYRGGNGYTF. DNA of the CDR3: TGCAGCGTTTACAGGGGAGGAAATGGCTACACCTTC.

This clonotype has more than one count but fewer than ten. The chain links TRBV5-1 to TRBJ1-1; TRBD1 matches 8 bases. Per germline, CDR1 SGHRS and CDR2 YFSETQ. CDR3 length: 15 residues. The junction had 6 bases not matched to a gene; V was cut back by 0 bases and J by 5 bases. The CDR3 sequence is CASSLGWTGLTEAFF. DNA for the CDR3: TGCGCCAGCAGCTTGGGTTGGACAGGGTTAACTGAAGCTTTCTTT.

There are a few counts of this clonotype. The chain combines TRBV12-3 or TRBV12-4 with TRBJ2-2, with 8 bases lining up with TRBD1. The CDR3 consists of 16 residues. With 7 bases clipped from V and 5 bases from J, the junction kept 12 bases outside the gene matches. The CDR3 spells CASKITRGRRTGELFF. Written as DNA, the CDR3 is TGTGCCAGCAAGATAACCAGGGGGCGAAGGACCGGGGAGCTGTTTTTT.

The chain joins TRBV7-9 to TRBJ2-5, with a tentative D call TRBD2 (6 bases). The DNA end favors TRBJ2-1, so the J call may be wrong. Germline V gene lookup returns CDR1 SEHNR and CDR2 FQNEAQ (reference sequence). The CDR3 length is 14 residues. The CDR3 region has the DNA TGTGCCAGCAGCTTAGTGGGCGGGAATAATGAGCAGTTCTTC. This sequence encodes CASSLVGGNNEQFF.

This clonotype was counted between two and nine times. V and J are TRBV24-1 and TRBJ2-6; the D is unclear. CDR3 length: 14 residues. V lost 5 bases to trimming and J lost 0 bases, with 4 bases between them. Germline-derived CDR1 and CDR2 are KGHDR and SFDVKD. The CDR3 bases are TGTGCCACCAGTGCAGCCTCTGGGGCCAACGTCCTGACTTTC. It encodes CATSAASGANVLTF.

This clonotype has more than one count but fewer than ten. The chain has TRBV2 and TRBJ2-5; 8 positions agree with TRBD2. The J call is uncertain, as TRBJ2-7 better fits the DNA end. Germline V gene data show CDR1 as SNHLY and CDR2 as FYNNEI. The CDR3 spans 11 residues. In DNA form, the CDR3 reads TGTGTCTCTCGGGGGGGATACGAGCAGTACTTC. Translated: CVSRGGYEQYF.

The chain is built from TRBV7-2 and TRBJ1-2; D call uncertain. CDR1 is SGHTA and CDR2 is FQGNSA in the germline V gene. CDR3 length: 13 amino acids. Trimming cost V 5 bases and J 6 bases, with 13 bases left between them. The DNA of the CDR3 is TGTGCCAGCAGCCAGGACCGCATCGATGGCTACACCTTC. Its translation: CASSQDRIDGYTF. Filled out from reference TRBV7-2 and TRBJ1-2, the complete variable domain reads GAGVSQSPSNKVTEKGKDVELRCDPISGHTALYWYRQSLGQGLEFLIYFQGNSAPDKSGLPSDRFSAERTGGSVSTLTIQRTQQEDSAVYLCASSQDRIDGYTFGSGTRLTVV.